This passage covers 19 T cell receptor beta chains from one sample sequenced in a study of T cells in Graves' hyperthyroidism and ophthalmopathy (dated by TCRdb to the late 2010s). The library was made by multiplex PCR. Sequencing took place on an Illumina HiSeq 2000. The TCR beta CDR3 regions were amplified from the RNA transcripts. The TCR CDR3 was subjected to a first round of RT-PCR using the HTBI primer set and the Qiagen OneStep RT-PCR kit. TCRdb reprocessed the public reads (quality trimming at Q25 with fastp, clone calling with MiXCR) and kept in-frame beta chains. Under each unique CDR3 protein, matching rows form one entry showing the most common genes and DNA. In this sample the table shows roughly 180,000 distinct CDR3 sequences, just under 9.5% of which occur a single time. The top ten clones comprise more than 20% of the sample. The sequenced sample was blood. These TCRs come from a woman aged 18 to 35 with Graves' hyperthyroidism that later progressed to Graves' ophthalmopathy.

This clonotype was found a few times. CDR3 DNA: TGTGCCAGTAGTATAAACCTGGAGATTTATAGCAATCAGCCCCAGCATTTT. Its translation: CASSINLEIYSNQPQHF. The V and J genes are TRBV19 and TRBJ1-5; D is unresolved. The CDR3 has 17 residues. The V end lost 2 bases, the J end lost 0 bases, and 14 bases lay between the germline ends. Germline CDR1 reads LNHDA; CDR2 reads SQIVND (reference sequence).

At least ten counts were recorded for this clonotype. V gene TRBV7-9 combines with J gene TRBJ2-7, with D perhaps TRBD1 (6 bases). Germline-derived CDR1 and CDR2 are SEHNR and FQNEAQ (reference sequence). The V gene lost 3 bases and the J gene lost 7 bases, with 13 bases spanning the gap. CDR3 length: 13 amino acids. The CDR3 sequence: CASSLAGAWEQYF. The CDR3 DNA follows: TGTGCCAGCAGCTTGGCAGGGGCCTGGGAGCAGTACTTC.

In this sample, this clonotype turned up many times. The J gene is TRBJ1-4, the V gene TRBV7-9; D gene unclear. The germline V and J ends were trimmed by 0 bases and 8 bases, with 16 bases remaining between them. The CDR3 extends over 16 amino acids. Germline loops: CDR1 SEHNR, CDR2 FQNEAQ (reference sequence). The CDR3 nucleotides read TGTGCCAGCAGCTTAGCGATTGGCTCCCCGGAGGAAAAACTGTTTTTT. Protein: CASSLAIGSPEEKLFF.

The CDR3 DNA follows: TGTGCCAGCAGCCCACTCAGTAGAATCTCTGGAAACACCATATATTTT. It yields the protein CASSPLSRISGNTIYF. V and J are TRBV7-8 and TRBJ1-3; D remains unclear. The CDR3 is made up of 16 amino acids. Deletions cut 5 bases from V and 0 bases from J, with 14 bases between. The germline gives CDR1 SGHVS, CDR2 FQNEAQ. Drawing the rest from reference TRBV7-8 and TRBJ1-3, the complete variable domain is GAGVSQSPRYKVAKRGQDVALRCDPISGHVSLFWYQQALGQGPEFLTYFQNEAQLDKSGLPSDRFFAERPEGSVSTLKIQRTQQEDSAVYLCASSPLSRISGNTIYFGEGSWLTVV.

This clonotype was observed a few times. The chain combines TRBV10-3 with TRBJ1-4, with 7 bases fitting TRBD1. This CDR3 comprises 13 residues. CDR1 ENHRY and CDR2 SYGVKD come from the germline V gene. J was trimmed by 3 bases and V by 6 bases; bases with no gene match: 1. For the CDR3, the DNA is TGTGCCATCAGAGGGACAGCTAATGAAAAACTGTTTTTT. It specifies CAIRGTANEKLFF.

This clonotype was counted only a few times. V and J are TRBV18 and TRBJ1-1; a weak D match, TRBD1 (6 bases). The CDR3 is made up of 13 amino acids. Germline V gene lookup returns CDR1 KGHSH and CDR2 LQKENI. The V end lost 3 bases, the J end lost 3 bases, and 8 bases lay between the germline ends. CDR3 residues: CASSPSGDTEAFF. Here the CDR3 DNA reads TGTGCCAGCTCACCCTCAGGGGACACTGAAGCTTTCTTT.

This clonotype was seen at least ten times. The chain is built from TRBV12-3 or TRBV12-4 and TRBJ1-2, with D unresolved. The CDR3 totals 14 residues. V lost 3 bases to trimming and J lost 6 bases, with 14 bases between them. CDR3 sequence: CASSLLGVVNGYTF. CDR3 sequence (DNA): TGTGCCAGCAGTTTGCTGGGAGTAGTGAATGGCTACACCTTC.

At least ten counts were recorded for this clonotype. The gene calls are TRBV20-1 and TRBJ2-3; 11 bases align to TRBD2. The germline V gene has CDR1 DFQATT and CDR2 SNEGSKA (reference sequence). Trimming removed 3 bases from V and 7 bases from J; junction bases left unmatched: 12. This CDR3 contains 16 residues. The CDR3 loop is CSASQPSGGQGYTQYF. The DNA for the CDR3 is TGCAGTGCTAGTCAACCTAGCGGGGGGCAGGGATATACGCAGTATTTT.

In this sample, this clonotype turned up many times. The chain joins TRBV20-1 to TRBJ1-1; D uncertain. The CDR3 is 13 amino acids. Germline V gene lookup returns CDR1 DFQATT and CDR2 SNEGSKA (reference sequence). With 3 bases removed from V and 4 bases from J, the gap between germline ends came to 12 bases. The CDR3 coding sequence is TGCAGTGCTAGTCCAAGACGCCTCACTGAAGCTTTCTTT. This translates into CSASPRRLTEAFF.

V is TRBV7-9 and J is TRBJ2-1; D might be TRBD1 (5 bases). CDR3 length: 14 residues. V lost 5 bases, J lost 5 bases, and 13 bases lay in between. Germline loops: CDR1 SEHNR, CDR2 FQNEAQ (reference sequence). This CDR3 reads CASSPGISNNEQFF. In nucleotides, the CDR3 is TGTGCCAGCAGCCCAGGGATCAGCAACAATGAGCAGTTCTTC.

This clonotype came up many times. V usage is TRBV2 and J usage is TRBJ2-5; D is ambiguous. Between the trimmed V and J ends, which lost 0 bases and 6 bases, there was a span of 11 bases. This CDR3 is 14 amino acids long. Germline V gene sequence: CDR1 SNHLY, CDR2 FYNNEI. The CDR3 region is CASSEARVGQTQYF. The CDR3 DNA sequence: TGTGCCAGCAGTGAAGCGCGTGTGGGTCAGACCCAGTACTTC.

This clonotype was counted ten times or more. CDR3 sequence reads: CASSLGVSTDTQYF. In nucleotides, the CDR3 is TGTGCCAGCAGCTTAGGAGTTAGCACAGATACGCAGTATTTT. This chain connects TRBV7-3 to TRBJ2-3, with no clear D. With 2 bases removed from V and 0 bases from J, the gap between germline ends came to 6 bases. Per the germline V gene, CDR1 is SGHTA and CDR2 is FQGTGA. This CDR3 region has 14 residues.

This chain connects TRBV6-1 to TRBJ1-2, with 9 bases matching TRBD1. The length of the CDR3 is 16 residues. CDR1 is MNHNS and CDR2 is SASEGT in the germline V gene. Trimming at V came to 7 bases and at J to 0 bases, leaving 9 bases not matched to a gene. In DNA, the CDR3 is TGTGCCAGCATTCGTGACAGGGGGTCCTCTAACTATGGCTACACCTTC. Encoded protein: CASIRDRGSSNYGYTF.

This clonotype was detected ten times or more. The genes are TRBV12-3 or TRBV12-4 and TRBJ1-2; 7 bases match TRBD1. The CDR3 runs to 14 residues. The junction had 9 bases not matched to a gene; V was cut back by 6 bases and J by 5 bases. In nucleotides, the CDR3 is TGTGCCAGCAGCCCCACGGGACAGTCATATGGCTACACCTTC. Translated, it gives CASSPTGQSYGYTF.

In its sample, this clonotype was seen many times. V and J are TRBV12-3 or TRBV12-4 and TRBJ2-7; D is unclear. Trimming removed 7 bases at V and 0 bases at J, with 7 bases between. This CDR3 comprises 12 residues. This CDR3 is CASTQGSYEQYF. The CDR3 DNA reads TGTGCCAGCACTCAAGGCTCCTACGAGCAGTACTTC.

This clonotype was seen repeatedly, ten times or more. CDR3 sequence reads: CASSFQAGGRLDTQYF. The DNA of the CDR3 is TGTGCCAGCAGCTTTCAAGCGGGGGGGCGATTAGATACGCAGTATTTT. This chain connects TRBV7-3 to TRBJ2-3; 10 bases align to TRBD2. CDR1 SGHTA and CDR2 FQGTGA come from the germline V gene. The ends lost 3 bases at V and 5 bases at J; junction bases unmatched: 8. The CDR3 covers 16 residues.

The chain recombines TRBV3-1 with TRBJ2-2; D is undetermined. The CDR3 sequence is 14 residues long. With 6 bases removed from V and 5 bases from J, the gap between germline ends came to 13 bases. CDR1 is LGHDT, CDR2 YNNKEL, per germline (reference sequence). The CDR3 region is CASSRGLETGELFF. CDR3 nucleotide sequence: TGTGCCAGCAGTCGCGGCTTAGAAACCGGGGAGCTGTTTTTT.

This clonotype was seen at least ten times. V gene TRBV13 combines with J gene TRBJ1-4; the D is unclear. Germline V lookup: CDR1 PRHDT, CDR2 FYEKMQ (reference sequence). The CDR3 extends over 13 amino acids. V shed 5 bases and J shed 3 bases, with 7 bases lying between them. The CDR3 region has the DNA TGTGCCAGCAGCCGGGGTTCTAATGAAAAACTGTTTTTT. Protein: CASSRGSNEKLFF.

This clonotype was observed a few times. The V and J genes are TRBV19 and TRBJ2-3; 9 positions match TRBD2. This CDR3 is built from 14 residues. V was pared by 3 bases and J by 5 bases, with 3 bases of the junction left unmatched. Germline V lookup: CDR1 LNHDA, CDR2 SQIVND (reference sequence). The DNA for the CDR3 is TGTGCCAGTAGTATTAGCGGGGGTCGAGATACGCAGTATTTT. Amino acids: CASSISGGRDTQYF.